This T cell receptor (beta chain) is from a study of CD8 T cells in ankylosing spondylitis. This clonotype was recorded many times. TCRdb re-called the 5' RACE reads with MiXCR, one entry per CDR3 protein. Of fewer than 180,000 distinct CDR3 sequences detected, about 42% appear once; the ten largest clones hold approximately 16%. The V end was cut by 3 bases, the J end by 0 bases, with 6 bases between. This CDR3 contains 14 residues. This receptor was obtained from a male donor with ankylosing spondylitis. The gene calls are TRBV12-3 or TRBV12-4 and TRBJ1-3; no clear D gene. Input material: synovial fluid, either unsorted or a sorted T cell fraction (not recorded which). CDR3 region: CASSFPRSGNTIYF. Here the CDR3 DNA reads TGTGCCAGCAGTTTTCCCCGCTCTGGAAACACCATATATTTT.